The T cell receptor beta chain described here comes from a study of tumor-infiltrating lymphocytes in primary liver carcinoma (dated by TCRdb to 2016 to 2017). Context from the whole study: Of the five patients (three men and two women, aged 30 to 69 years), four had hepatocellular carcinoma and one had combined HCC and intrahepatic cholangiocarcinoma. The five patients had tumors of stage T1-T3 N0M0, with maximum diameters ranging from 4.2 to 10 cm. Each sample produced about 3.65 to 7.5 million productive TCRbeta reads, and read depth showed no significant difference between tissue types. Across five regions of each liver tumor, along with adjacent normal tissue and blood, the study brought together TCRbeta repertoire sequencing, expression microarrays and whole-exome sequencing. A total of roughly 35 specimens from 5 patients, comprising some 25 tumor regions, 5 adjacent noncancerous liver tissues and 5 peripheral blood samples, were covered by TCRbeta repertoire sequencing. To link TCRbeta repertoire diversity with the local molecular phenotype, the roughly 26 tumor region samples were profiled using Agilent mRNA microarrays. Reproducibility between technical replicate repertoires was high, with correlation coefficients above 0.95 and mean shared-clone rates approximately 0.91.

Without any cell sorting, total RNA and DNA were extracted together from 20-30 mg of bulk tissue using the AllPrep DNA/RNA mini kit. Between November 2015 and March 2016, a few patients in China with histopathologically diagnosed primary liver carcinoma had surgical resection. Patients had chronic HBV infection and were treatment-naive at sampling. Each tumor was sampled at five spatially separated regions: the tumor centre plus the superior, inferior, left-lateral and right-lateral poles. Histological examination found more than 90% viable tumor cells in every tumor sample. Pieces of fresh tumor and adjacent tissue were cut in half, with one half kept in RNAlater at -80 degrees C and the other half sent for histology. Using a constant-region primer and ProtoScript II reverse transcriptase, TCRbeta-specific cDNA was reverse-transcribed from approximately 0.55 ug total RNA. Three nested multiplex PCR rounds, following a slightly modified ARM-PCR procedure, were used to build the TCRbeta libraries. The first two PCR rounds used multiplex TRBV1-TRBV30 forward primers with a Cbeta reverse primer, each for 10 cycles. Sample barcodes and Illumina adapters were added in a final 25-cycle PCR using Deep VentR polymerase. Amplicons of 200-500 bp were gel-purified with a QIAquick gel extraction kit before sequencing. TCRbeta amplicons were sequenced on an Illumina HiSeq 2500 with 250-bp paired-end reads. Processing in the source paper ran as follows. To recover full CDR3 sequences, reads were quality-trimmed using Trimmomatic v0.33 and paired reads were then merged using FLASH v1.2.11. V, D and J germline segments were assigned to the rearranged TCRbeta sequences by MiGEC v1.2.1b. VDJtools v1.0.0 computed clonotype statistics and Shannon-Wiener diversity indices. Except for diversity analysis, only the 250 most abundant clonotypes of each sample were used in subsequent analyses to reduce sampling bias. TCRdb trimmed the raw reads at Q25, called clones with MiXCR and kept productive beta chains. Each CDR3 protein gets just one entry, which takes the most common genes and DNA from the rows behind it. TCRdb's processing, not the authors', yielded these V and J calls. The sample table holds 40,000 to 55,000 distinct CDR3 sequences, of which 60% to 85% were seen once. In total, the top ten clones hold approximately 31% of the sample.

As for this clonotype: It lacks a known antigen. No much larger clone is present one base from it, and per-base qualities are unavailable.

Broader findings and caveats from the paper: Compared with blood, tumors had a significantly larger share of the repertoire taken up by the top 250 clones (p = 0.039). With just five patients in the study, the authors point out that the findings should be validated in a larger study. Only the TCR beta chain was sequenced, which likely underestimates true repertoire diversity because unpaired alpha chains were not captured. Since the samples were bulk and unsorted, there was no way to compare CD4+ and CD8+ T cell repertoires. Repertoire overlap was higher between tumor regions (mean about 35%) than tumor-adjacent (approximately 17%) or tumor-blood (14%) pairs, consistent with antigen-driven expansion. Just about 7.5-25% of top clones turned up in all five regions of a tumor, which suggests spatial heterogeneity among tumor-infiltrating T cells.

Based on the germline V gene, the CDR1 and CDR2 sequences are MGHRA and YSYEKL. From the cysteine through the phenylalanine, the CDR3 covers 15 amino acids. Only the CDR3 DNA is retained, 45 bases long and in frame from the first base. Trimming at the junction amounts to 2 bases on V and 6 bases on J, and the germline ends lie 16 bases apart. The origin of this receptor is a man aged 35-49 years with primary liver carcinoma and hepatitis B virus infection. The sequence is built from TRBV4-1 and TRBJ1-1; the best D guess is TRBD1, with 6 bases matching. Specimen: liver tumor tissue from sampling region 5. The cell subset or site label, as the study defines it: tumor region T5, tumor centre. The CDR3 has the sequence CASSQLRGGDAEAFF. The base sequence is TGCGCCAGCAGCCAACTCAGGGGAGGCGACGCTGAAGCTTTCTTT.